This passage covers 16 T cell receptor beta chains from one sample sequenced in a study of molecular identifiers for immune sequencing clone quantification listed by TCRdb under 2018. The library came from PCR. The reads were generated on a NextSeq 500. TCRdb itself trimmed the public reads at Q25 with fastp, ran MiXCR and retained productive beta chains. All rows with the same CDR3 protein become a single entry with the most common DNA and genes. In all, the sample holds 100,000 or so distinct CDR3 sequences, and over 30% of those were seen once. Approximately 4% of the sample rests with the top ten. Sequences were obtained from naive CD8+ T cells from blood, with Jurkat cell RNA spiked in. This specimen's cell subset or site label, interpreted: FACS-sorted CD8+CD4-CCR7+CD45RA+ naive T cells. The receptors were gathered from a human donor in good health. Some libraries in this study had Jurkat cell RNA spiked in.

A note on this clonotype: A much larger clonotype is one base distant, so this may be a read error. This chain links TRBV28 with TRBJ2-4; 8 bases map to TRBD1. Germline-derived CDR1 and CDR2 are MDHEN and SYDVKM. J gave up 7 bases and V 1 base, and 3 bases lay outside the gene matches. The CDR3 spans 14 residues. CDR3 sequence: CASSLYDRGNIQYF. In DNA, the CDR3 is TGTGCCAGCAGTTTATATGACAGGGGCAACATTCAGTACTTC.

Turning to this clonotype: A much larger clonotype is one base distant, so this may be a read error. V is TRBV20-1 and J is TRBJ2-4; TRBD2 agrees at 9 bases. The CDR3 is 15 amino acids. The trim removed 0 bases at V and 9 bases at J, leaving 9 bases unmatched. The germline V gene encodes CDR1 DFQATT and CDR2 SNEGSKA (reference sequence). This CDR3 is CSARDLTSGCPIQYF. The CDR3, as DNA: TGCAGTGCTAGAGATCTCACTAGCGGGTGTCCCATTCAGTACTTC.

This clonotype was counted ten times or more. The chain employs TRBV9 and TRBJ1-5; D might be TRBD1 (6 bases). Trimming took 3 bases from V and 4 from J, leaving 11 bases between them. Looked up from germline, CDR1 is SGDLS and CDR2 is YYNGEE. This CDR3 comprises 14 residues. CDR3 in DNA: TGTGCCAGCAGCGACGGACAGACTAATCAGCCCCAGCATTTT. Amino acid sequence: CASSDGQTNQPQHF.

CDR3 DNA sequence: TGTGCCACCCGGGACAGGGACAATCAGCCCCAGCATTTT. It translates to CATRDRDNQPQHF. The gene calls are TRBV6-2 or TRBV6-3 and TRBJ1-5; TRBD1 matches at 9 bases. The CDR3 covers 13 residues. Germline V gives CDR1 MNHEY, CDR2 SVGEGT. V lost 10 bases, J lost 3 bases, and 4 bases stayed unmatched.

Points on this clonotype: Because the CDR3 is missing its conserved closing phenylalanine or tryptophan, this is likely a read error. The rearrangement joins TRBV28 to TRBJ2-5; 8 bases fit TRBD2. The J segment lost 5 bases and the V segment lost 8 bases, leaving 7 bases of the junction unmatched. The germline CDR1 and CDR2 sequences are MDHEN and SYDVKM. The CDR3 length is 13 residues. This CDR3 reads CASLRSGGETQYL. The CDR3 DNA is TGTGCCAGCTTAAGGAGCGGGGGTGAGACCCAGTACCTC.

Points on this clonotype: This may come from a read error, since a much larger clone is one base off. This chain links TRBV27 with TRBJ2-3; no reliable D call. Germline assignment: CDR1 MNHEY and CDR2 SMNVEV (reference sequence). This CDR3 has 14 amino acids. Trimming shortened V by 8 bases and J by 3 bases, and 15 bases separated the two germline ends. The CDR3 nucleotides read TGTGCCAGCGGTCCCGATAAAGGGACAGATACGCAGTATTTT. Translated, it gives CASGPDKGTDTQYF.

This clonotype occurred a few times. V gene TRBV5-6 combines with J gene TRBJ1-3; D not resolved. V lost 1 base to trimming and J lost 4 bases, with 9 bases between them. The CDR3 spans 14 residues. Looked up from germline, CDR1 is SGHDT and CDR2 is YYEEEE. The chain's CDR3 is CASSLIEWGNTIYF. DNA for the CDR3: TGTGCCAGCAGCTTGATTGAGTGGGGAAACACCATATATTTT.

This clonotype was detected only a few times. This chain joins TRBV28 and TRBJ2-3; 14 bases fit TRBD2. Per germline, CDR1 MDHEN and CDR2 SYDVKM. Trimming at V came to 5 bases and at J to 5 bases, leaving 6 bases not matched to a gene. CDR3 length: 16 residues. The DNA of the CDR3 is TGTGCCAGCAGTATTATAGGACTAGCGGGAGGAGATACGCAGTATTTT. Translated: CASSIIGLAGGDTQYF. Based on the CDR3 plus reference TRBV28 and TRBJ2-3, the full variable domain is DVKVTQSSRYLVKRTGEKVFLECVQDMDHENMFWYRQDPGLGLRLIYFSYDVKMKEKGDIPEGYSVSREKKERFSLILESASTNQTSMYLCASSIIGLAGGDTQYFGPGTRLTVL.

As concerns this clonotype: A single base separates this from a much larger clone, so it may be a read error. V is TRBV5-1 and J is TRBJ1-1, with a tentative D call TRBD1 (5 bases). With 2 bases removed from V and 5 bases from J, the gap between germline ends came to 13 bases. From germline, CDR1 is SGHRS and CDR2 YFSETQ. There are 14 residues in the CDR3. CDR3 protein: CASSFVQGETEAFF. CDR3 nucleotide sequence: TGCGCCAGCAGCTTTGTCCAGGGAGAAACTGAAGCTTTCTTT.

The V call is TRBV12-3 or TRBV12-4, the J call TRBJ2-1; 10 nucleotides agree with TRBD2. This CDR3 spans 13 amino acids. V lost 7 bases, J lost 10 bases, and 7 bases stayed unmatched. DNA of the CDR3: TGTGCCAGCAAAGCGGGAGGGCCTTGGGAGCAGTTCTTC. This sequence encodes CASKAGGPWEQFF.

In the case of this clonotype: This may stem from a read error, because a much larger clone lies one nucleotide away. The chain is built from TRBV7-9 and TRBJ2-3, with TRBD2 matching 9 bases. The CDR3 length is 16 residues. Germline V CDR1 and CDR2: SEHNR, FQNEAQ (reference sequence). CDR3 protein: CASSITSGPRTDSQYF. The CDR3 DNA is TGTGCCAGCAGCATAACTAGCGGGCCACGCACAGATTCGCAGTATTTT.

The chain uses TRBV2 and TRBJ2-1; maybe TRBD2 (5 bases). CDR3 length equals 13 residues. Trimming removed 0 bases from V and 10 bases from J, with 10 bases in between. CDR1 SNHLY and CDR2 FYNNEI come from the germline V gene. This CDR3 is CASSEALEAEQFF. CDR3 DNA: TGTGCCAGCAGTGAAGCGTTGGAGGCAGAGCAGTTCTTC. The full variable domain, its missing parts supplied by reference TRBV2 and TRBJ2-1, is EPEVTQTPSHQVTQMGQEVILRCVPISNHLYFYWYRQILGQKVEFLVSFYNNEISEKSEIFDDQFSVERPDGSNFTLKIRSTKLEDSAMYFCASSEALEAEQFFGPGTRLTVL.

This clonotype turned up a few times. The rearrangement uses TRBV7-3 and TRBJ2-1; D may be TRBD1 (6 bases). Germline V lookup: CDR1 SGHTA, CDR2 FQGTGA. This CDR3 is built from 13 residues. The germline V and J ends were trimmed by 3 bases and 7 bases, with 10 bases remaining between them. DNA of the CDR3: TGTGCCAGCAGCTTCACAGGGAATAATGAGCAGTTCTTC. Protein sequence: CASSFTGNNEQFF.

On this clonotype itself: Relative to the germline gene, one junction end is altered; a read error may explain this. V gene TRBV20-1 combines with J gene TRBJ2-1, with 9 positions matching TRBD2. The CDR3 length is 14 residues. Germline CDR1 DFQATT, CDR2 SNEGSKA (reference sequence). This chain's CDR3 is CSVPPGLAYKEQFF. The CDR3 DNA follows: TGCAGTGTCCCACCGGGACTAGCCTACAAAGAGCAGTTCTTC.

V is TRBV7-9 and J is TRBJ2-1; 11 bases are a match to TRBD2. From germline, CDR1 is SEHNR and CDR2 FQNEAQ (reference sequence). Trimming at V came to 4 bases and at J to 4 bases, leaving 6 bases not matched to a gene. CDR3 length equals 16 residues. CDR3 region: CASSSLTSGSYNEQFF. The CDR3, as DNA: TGTGCCAGCAGCTCACTAACTAGCGGGAGTTACAATGAGCAGTTCTTC.

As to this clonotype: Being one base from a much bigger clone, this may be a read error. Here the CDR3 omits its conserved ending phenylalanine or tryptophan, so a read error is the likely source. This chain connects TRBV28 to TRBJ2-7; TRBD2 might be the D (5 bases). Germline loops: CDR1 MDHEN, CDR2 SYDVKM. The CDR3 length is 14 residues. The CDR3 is CASAARGRPYEQYI. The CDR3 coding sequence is TGTGCTTCAGCAGCCCGGGGAAGACCCTACGAGCAGTACATC.